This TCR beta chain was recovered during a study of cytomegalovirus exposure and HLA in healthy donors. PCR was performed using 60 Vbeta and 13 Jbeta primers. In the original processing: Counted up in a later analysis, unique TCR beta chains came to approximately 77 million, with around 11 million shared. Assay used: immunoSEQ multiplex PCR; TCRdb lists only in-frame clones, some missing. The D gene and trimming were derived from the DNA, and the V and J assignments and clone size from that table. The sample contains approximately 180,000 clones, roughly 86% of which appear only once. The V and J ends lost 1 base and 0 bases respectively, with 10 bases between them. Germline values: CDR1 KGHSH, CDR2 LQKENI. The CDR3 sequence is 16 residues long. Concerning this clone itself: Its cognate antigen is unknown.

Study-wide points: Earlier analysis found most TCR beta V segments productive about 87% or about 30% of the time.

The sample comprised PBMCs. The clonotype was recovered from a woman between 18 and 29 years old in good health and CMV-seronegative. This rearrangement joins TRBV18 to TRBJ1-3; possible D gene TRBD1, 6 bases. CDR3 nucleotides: TGTGCCAGCTCACCACGGACAGTTTCCTCTGGAAACACCATATATTTT. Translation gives CASSPRTVSSGNTIYF.